A single sample gave rise to the 18 T cell receptor beta chains below, sequenced in a study of cytomegalovirus exposure and HLA in healthy donors. Primers: 60 Vbeta forward and 13 Jbeta reverse. The method was immunoSEQ multiplex PCR; TCRdb's version includes in-frame clones alone and lacks a portion of them. The repertoire holds 90,000 to 150,000 clones, with around 70% as singletons. The specimen was PBMCs. The receptors derive from a woman in her 40s in good health and CMV-seronegative.

The chain joins TRBV29-1 to TRBJ2-7, with a weak D call TRBD2 (6 bases). From germline, CDR1 is SQVTM and CDR2 ANQGSEA. This CDR3 has 13 residues. The V gene lost 4 bases and the J gene lost 3 bases, with 13 bases spanning the gap. The CDR3 spells CSVVSGVHYEQYF. For the CDR3, the DNA is TGCAGCGTTGTTAGCGGAGTCCACTACGAGCAGTACTTC.

The CDR3 protein is CASSWGTVGELFF. CDR3 coding DNA: TGTGCCAGCAGCTGGGGGACTGTCGGGGAGCTGTTTTTT. The V call is TRBV5-4, the J call TRBJ2-2, with a possible D match to TRBD2 (6 bases). Germline CDR1 is SGHNT and CDR2 is YYREEE (reference sequence). This CDR3 contains 13 residues. Trimming took 3 bases from V and 7 from J, leaving 10 bases between them.

V gene TRBV7-2 combines with J gene TRBJ1-5; no clear D. Trimming stripped 4 bases from V and 8 bases from J, with 12 bases between. This CDR3 comprises 13 residues. From germline, CDR1 is SGHTA and CDR2 FQGNSA. DNA for the CDR3: TGTGCCAGCAGCTCTCAGGCAGTGGAGCCCCAGCATTTT. Its translation: CASSSQAVEPQHF. Based on the CDR3 plus reference TRBV7-2 and TRBJ1-5, the full variable domain is GAGVSQSPSNKVTEKGKDVELRCDPISGHTALYWYRQSLGQGLEFLIYFQGNSAPDKSGLPSDRFSAERTGGSVSTLTIQRTQQEDSAVYLCASSSQAVEPQHFGDGTRLSIL.

The chain employs TRBV28 and TRBJ2-7; tentative D call: TRBD1 (6 bases). CDR1 MDHEN and CDR2 SYDVKM come from the germline V gene. Trimming pared 4 bases from V and 2 bases from J, leaving 18 bases between. The CDR3 spans 16 residues. CDR3 residues: CASSSMTGHGPYEQYF. CDR3 DNA sequence: TGTGCCAGCAGTTCCATGACAGGACACGGACCCTACGAGCAGTACTTC.

The chain uses TRBV28 and TRBJ1-3; a weak D match, TRBD1 (6 bases). Germline V gene data show CDR1 as MDHEN and CDR2 as SYDVKM. The CDR3 runs to 13 residues. Trimming removed 8 bases at V and 4 bases at J, with 12 bases between. Here the CDR3 reads CASQFGQGNTIYF. The CDR3, as DNA: TGTGCCAGCCAATTTGGACAGGGAAACACCATATATTTT.

This chain connects TRBV5-1 to TRBJ1-6, with D maybe TRBD1 (5 bases). The germline CDR1 and CDR2 sequences are SGHRS and YFSETQ. Trimming removed 0 bases from V and 7 bases from J, with 17 bases in between. The CDR3 consists of 17 residues. The CDR3 is CASSLEVRGRENSPLHF. The CDR3, as DNA: TGCGCCAGCAGCTTGGAGGTCCGGGGACGGGAGAATTCACCCCTCCACTTT.

This clone was recorded a few times. The rearrangement uses TRBV7-2 and TRBJ1-2; 11 bases align to TRBD1. The germline CDR1 and CDR2 sequences are SGHTA and FQGNSA. CDR3 length equals 15 residues. Trimming removed 3 bases from V and 3 bases from J; junction bases left unmatched: 3. This CDR3 is CASSLDRGRYYGYTF. CDR3 coding DNA: TGTGCCAGCAGCTTGGACAGGGGGCGGTACTATGGCTACACCTTC. The complete variable domain, with remaining parts taken from reference TRBV7-2 and TRBJ1-2, reads GAGVSQSPSNKVTEKGKDVELRCDPISGHTALYWYRQSLGQGLEFLIYFQGNSAPDKSGLPSDRFSAERTGGSVSTLTIQRTQQEDSAVYLCASSLDRGRYYGYTFGSGTRLTVV.

The chain has TRBV2 and TRBJ2-1, with 10 bases fitting TRBD2. CDR3 length: 15 residues. CDR1 and CDR2 (germline): SNHLY, FYNNEI. Trimming cost V 3 bases and J 8 bases; bases outside gene matches: 7. The CDR3 DNA follows: TGTGCCAGCAGTGACCTAGCGGGGGCGGTCCATGAGCAGTTCTTC. Translated: CASSDLAGAVHEQFF.

The genes are TRBV5-6 and TRBJ2-2, with 7 bases identical to TRBD1. J lost 1 base, V lost 4 bases, and 7 bases had no gene match. CDR1 is SGHDT and CDR2 is YYEEEE in the germline V gene. This CDR3 is 16 amino acids long. DNA of the CDR3: TGTGCCAGCAGCGCCGAACAGGGGATGAACACCGGGGAGCTGTTTTTT. Amino acids: CASSAEQGMNTGELFF. Complete variable domain (other parts from reference TRBV5-6 and TRBJ2-2): DAGVTQSPTHLIKTRGQQVTLRCSPKSGHDTVSWYQQALGQGPQFIFQYYEEEERQRGNFPDRFSGHQFPNYSSELNVNALLLGDSALYLCASSAEQGMNTGELFFGEGSRLTVL.

The rearrangement links TRBV30 to TRBJ1-1; D may be TRBD1 (5 bases). The CDR3 has 16 residues. CDR1 and CDR2 from the germline V gene are GTSNPN and SVGIG (reference sequence). V shed 2 bases and J shed 4 bases, with 20 bases lying between them. The chain's CDR3 is CAWSKPGLGDVTEAFF. Written as DNA, the CDR3 is TGTGCCTGGAGTAAACCAGGGTTGGGCGACGTCACTGAAGCTTTCTTT.

The genes are TRBV19 and TRBJ1-5, with 7 bases fitting TRBD1. This CDR3 contains 14 residues. The trim removed 5 bases at V and 2 bases at J, leaving 3 bases unmatched. From germline, CDR1 is LNHDA and CDR2 SQIVND (reference sequence). The CDR3 is CASSLTGGNQPQHF. The CDR3 nucleotides are TGTGCCAGTAGTTTAACAGGGGGCAATCAGCCCCAGCATTTT.

The rearrangement joins TRBV11-3 to TRBJ1-1; D gene uncertain. The length of the CDR3 is 16 residues. Germline V gives CDR1 SGHNT, CDR2 YENEEA. The germline V and J ends were trimmed by 1 base and 2 bases, with 14 bases remaining between them. The CDR3 loop is CASSLGSLLRNTEAFF. The CDR3, as DNA: TGTGCCAGCAGCTTAGGCAGCCTACTACGAAACACTGAAGCTTTCTTT. Filled out from reference TRBV11-3 and TRBJ1-1, the complete variable domain reads EAGVVQSPRYKIIEKKQPVAFWCNPISGHNTLYWYLQNLGQGPELLIRYENEEAVDDSQLPKDRFSAERLKGVDSTLKIQPAELGDSAVYLCASSLGSLLRNTEAFFGQGTRLTVV.

This sequence joins TRBV11-1 and TRBJ1-5, with D unresolved. CDR1 and CDR2 (germline): SGHAT, FQDESV (reference sequence). V dropped 1 base and J dropped 6 bases, with 10 bases sitting between them. The CDR3 sequence is 14 residues long. The CDR3: CASSLDQWSQPQHF. The CDR3 coding sequence is TGTGCCAGCAGCTTAGACCAGTGGAGTCAGCCCCAGCATTTT.

A word on this clone: Mismatch with germline at one junction end may stem from a read error. The J gene is TRBJ1-4, the V gene TRBV7-9; D ambiguous. The V gene's germline CDR1 is SEHNR and CDR2 FQNEAQ (reference sequence). The CDR3 loop spans 14 amino acids. The CDR3 bases are TGTTCCAGCAGCTTTGGGAGCGTCCGGGAAAAACTGTTTTTT. Translating it yields CSSSFGSVREKLFF. The variable domain in full, completed from reference TRBV7-9 and TRBJ1-4, reads DTGVSQNPRHKITKRGQNVTFRCDPISEHNRLYWYRQTLGQGPEFLTYFQNEAQLEKSRLLSDRFSAERPKGSFSTLEIQRTEQGDSAMYLCSSSFGSVREKLFFGSGTQLSVL.

V usage is TRBV6-5 and J usage is TRBJ2-7; tentatively, D is TRBD1 (5 bases). The germline V gene has CDR1 MNHEY and CDR2 SVGAGI. The CDR3 loop spans 12 amino acids. With 6 bases removed from V and 5 bases from J, the gap between germline ends came to 11 bases. Here the CDR3 reads CASSRQSHEQYF. The CDR3 bases are TGTGCCAGCAGCCGACAGTCCCACGAGCAGTACTTC.

The V gene is TRBV4-1, the J gene TRBJ2-2, with D perhaps matching TRBD1 (5 bases). Germline CDR1 and CDR2: MGHRA and YSYEKL. The CDR3 loop spans 15 amino acids. Trimming cost V 2 bases and J 3 bases, with 10 bases left between them. The CDR3 spells CASSQTTADTGELFF. CDR3 nucleotides: TGCGCCAGCAGCCAAACGACAGCAGACACCGGGGAGCTGTTTTTT.

This clone was counted only a few times. This rearrangement joins TRBV5-1 to TRBJ2-2; D might be TRBD2 (6 bases). CDR3 length: 15 amino acids. The germline V and J ends were trimmed by 2 bases and 4 bases, with 12 bases remaining between them. CDR1 SGHRS and CDR2 YFSETQ come from the germline V gene. This CDR3 reads CASSFGGRGTGELFF. CDR3 nucleotide sequence: TGCGCCAGCAGCTTTGGAGGGCGCGGCACCGGGGAGCTGTTTTTT.

J is TRBJ2-7 and V is TRBV6-5; 7 nucleotides match TRBD2. This CDR3 is 15 amino acids long. Germline CDR1 reads MNHEY; CDR2 reads SVGAGI. V lost 6 bases, J lost 4 bases, and 12 bases stayed unmatched. The CDR3 bases are TGTGCCAGCAGGCAACCCGGGGGGAAGTCTTACGAGCAGTACTTC. Translating it yields CASRQPGGKSYEQYF.